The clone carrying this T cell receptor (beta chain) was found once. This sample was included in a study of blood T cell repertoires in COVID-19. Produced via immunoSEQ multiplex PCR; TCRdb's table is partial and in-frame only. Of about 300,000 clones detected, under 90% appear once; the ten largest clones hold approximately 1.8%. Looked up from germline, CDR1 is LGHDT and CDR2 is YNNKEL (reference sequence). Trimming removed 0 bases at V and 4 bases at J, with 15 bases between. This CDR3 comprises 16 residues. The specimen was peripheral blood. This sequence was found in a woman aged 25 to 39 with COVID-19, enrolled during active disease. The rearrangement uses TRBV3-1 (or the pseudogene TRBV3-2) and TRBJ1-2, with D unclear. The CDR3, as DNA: TGTGCCAGCAGCCAAGATTGGACTGAGGTTGTCTATGGCTACACCTTC. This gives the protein CASSQDWTEVVYGYTF.